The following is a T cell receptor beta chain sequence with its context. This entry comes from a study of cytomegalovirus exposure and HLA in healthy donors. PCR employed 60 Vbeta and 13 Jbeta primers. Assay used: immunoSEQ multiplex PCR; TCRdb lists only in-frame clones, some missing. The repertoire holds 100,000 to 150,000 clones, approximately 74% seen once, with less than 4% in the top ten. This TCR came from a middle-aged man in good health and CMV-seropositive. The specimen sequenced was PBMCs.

DNA of the CDR3: TGTGCCACCAGCAGAGCAGTCCCCAATCAGCCCCAGCATTTT. It codes for CATSRAVPNQPQHF. The chain couples TRBV15 to TRBJ1-5; D unresolved. The V gene lost 1 base and the J gene lost 3 bases, with 7 bases spanning the gap. This CDR3 comprises 14 residues. Germline V gene sequence: CDR1 LNHNV, CDR2 YYDKDF (reference sequence).